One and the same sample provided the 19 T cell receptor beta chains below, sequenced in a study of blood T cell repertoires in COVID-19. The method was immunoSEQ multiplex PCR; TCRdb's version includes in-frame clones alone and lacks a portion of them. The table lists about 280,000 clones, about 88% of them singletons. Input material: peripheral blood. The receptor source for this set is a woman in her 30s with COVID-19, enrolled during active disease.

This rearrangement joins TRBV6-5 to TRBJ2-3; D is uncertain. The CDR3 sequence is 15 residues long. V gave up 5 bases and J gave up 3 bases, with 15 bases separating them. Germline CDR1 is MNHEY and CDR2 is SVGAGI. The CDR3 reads CASSPLSGGTDTQYF. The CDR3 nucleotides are TGTGCCAGCAGTCCCCTATCGGGTGGGACAGATACGCAGTATTTT.

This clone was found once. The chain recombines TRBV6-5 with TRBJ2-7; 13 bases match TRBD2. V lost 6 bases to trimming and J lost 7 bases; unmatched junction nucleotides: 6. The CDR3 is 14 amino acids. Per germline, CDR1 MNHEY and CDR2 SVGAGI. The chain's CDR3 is CASSRGLAGKEQYF. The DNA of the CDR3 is TGTGCCAGCAGCCGGGGACTAGCGGGGAAAGAGCAGTACTTC.

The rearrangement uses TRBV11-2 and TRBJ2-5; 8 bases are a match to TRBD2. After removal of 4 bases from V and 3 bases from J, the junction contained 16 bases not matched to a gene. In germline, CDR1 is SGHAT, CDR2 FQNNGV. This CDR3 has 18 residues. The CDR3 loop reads CASSSRTLAGGLKETQYF. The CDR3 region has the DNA TGTGCCAGCAGCTCCAGGACGCTGGCGGGAGGTTTAAAAGAGACCCAGTACTTC.

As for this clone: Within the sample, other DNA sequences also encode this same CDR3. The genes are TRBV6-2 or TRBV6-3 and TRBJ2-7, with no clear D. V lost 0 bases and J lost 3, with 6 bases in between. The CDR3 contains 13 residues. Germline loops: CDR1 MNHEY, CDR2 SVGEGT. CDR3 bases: TGTGCCAGCAGTTACTCCTTGCGCTACGAGCAGTACTTC. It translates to CASSYSLRYEQYF.

CDR3 amino acids: CASSPDTANEKLFF. In DNA, the CDR3 is TGTGCCAGCAGCCCCGACACCGCCAATGAAAAACTGTTTTTT. The V gene is TRBV7-2, the J gene TRBJ1-4; no firm D call. There are 14 residues in the CDR3. Trimming removed 5 bases at V and 5 bases at J, with 12 bases between. Germline V gives CDR1 SGHTA, CDR2 FQGNSA.

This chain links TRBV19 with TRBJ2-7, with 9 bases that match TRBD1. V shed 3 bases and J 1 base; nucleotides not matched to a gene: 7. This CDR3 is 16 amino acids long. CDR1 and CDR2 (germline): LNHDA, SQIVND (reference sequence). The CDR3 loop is CASSIPAGTGSYEQYF. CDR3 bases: TGTGCCAGTAGTATTCCGGCCGGGACAGGGTCCTACGAGCAGTACTTC.

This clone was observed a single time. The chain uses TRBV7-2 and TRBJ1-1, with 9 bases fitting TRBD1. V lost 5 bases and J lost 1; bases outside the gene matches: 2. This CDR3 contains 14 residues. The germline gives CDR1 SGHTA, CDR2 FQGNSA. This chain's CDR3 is CASSGQGKNTEAFF. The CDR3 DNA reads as TGTGCCAGCAGCGGACAGGGGAAGAACACTGAAGCTTTCTTT.

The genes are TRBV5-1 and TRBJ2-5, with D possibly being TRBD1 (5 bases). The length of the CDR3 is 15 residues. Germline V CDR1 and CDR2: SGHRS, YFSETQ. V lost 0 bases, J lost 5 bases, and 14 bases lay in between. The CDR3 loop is CASSLASGLGETQYF. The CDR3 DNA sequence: TGCGCCAGCAGCTTGGCTTCAGGGTTGGGGGAGACCCAGTACTTC.

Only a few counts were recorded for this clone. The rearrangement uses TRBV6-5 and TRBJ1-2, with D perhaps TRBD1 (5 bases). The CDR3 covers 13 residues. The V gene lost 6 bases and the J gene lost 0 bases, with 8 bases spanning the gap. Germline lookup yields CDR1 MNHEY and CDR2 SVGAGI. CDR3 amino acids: CASSDSPNYGYTF. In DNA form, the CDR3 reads TGTGCCAGCAGCGACAGCCCTAACTATGGCTACACCTTC.

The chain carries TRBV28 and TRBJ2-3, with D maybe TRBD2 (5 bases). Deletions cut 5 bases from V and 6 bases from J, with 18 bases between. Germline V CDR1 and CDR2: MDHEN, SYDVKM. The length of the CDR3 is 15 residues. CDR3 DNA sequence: TGTGCCAGCAGTCCTTCGGGGTGGGCATTGGATACGCAGTATTTT. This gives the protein CASSPSGWALDTQYF. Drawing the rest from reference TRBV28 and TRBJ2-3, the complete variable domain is DVKVTQSSRYLVKRTGEKVFLECVQDMDHENMFWYRQDPGLGLRLIYFSYDVKMKEKGDIPEGYSVSREKKERFSLILESASTNQTSMYLCASSPSGWALDTQYFGPGTRLTVL.

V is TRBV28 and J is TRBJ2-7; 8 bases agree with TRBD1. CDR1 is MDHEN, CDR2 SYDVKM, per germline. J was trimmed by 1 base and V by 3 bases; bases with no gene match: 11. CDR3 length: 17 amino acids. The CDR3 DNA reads TGTGCCAGCAGTTTGGGACAGGTCTCAGTTTCTTCCTACGAGCAGTACTTC. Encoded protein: CASSLGQVSVSSYEQYF.

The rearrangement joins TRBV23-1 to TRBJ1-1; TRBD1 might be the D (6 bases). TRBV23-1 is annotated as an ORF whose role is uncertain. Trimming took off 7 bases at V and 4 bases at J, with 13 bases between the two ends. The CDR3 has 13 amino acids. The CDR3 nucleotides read TGCGCCAGCACCTCGGACAGTTGCACTGAAGCTTTCTTT. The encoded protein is CASTSDSCTEAFF.

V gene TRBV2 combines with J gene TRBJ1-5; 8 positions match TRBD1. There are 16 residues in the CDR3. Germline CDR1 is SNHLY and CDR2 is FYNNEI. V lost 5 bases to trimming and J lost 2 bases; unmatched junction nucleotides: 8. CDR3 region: CASSRTGGQGNQPQHF. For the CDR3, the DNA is TGTGCCAGCAGTCGAACAGGGGGACAGGGCAATCAGCCCCAGCATTTT.

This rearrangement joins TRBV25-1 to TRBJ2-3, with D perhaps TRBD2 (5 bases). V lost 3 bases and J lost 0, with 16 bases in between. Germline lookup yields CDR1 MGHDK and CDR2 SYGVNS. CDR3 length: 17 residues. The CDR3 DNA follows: TGTGCCAGCAGTGATCGCCAGGCCGGGGATAGCACAGATACGCAGTATTTT. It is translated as CASSDRQAGDSTDTQYF. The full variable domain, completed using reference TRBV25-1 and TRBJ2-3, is EADIYQTPRYLVIGTGKKITLECSQTMGHDKMYWYQQDPGMELHLIHYSYGVNSTEKGDLSSESTVSRIRTEHFPLTLESARPSHTSQYLCASSDRQAGDSTDTQYFGPGTRLTVL.

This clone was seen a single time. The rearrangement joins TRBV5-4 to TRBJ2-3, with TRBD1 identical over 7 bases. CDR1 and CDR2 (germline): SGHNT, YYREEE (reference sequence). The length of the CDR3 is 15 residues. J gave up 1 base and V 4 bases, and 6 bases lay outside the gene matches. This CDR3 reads CASSRWTGRTDTQYF. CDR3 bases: TGTGCCAGCAGCCGCTGGACAGGACGCACAGATACGCAGTATTTT.

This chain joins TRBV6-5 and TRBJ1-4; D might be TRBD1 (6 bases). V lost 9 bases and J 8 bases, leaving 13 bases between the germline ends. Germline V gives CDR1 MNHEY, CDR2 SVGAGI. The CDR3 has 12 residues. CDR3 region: CASRQDGEKLFF. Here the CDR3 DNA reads TGTGCCAGTAGACAGGATGGGGAAAAACTGTTTTTT.

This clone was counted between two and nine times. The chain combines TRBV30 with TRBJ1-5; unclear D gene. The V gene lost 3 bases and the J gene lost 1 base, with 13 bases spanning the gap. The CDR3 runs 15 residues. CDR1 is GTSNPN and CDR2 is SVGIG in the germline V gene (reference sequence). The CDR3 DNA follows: TGTGCCTGGAGCCTGACCGGGGTAAGCAATCAGCCCCAGCATTTT. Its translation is CAWSLTGVSNQPQHF.

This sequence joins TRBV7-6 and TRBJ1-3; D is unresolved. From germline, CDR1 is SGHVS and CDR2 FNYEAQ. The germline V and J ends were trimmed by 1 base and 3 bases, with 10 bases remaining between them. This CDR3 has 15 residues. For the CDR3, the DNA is TGTGCCAGCAGCTTAGGGGAGGGAGGTGGAAACACCATATATTTT. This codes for CASSLGEGGGNTIYF.

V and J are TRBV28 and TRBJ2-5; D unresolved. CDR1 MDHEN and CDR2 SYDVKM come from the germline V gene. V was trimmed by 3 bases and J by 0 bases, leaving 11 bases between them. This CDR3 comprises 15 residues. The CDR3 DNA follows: TGTGCCAGCAGTTTCCGTGACTGGTACCAAGAGACCCAGTACTTC. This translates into CASSFRDWYQETQYF.